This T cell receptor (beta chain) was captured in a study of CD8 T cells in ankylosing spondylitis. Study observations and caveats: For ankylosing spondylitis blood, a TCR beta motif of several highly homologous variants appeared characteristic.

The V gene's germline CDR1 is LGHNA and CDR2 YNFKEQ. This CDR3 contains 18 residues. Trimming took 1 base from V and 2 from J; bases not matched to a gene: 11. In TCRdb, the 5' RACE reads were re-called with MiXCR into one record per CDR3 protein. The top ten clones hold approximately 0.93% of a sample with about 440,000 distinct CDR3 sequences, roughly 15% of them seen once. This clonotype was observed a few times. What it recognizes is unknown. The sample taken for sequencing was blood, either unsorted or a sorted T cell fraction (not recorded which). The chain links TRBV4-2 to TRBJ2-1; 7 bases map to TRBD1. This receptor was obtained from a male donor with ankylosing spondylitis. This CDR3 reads CASSQARTGVRTYNEQFF. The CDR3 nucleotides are TGTGCCAGCAGCCAAGCGAGAACAGGGGTCCGAACCTACAATGAGCAGTTCTTC.